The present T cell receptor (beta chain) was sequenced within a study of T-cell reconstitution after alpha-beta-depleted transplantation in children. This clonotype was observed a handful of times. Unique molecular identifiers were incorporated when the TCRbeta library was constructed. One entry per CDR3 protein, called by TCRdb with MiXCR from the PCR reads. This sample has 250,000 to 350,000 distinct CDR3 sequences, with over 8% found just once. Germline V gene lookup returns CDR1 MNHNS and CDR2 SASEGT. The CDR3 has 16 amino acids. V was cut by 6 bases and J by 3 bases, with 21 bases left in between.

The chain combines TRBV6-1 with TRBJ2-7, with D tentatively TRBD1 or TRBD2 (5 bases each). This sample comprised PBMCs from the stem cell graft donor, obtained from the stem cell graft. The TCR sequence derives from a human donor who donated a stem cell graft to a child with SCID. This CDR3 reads CASRDTGTTTFYEQYF. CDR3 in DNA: TGTGCCAGCAGGGACACCGGGACCACAACATTCTACGAGCAGTACTTC.